This TCR beta chain was found in a study of a mutant IDH1 vaccine in newly diagnosed glioma (dated by TCRdb to the early 2020s). About the investigation overall: Vaccination was initiated 4-6 weeks after radiotherapy alone, or concurrently with temozolomide cycles in the chemotherapy-containing groups. Of the roughly 32 patients who were treated, approximately 62% were male and 37.5% were female, and the mean age was roughly 40 years. Before enrollment, most patients had been given radiochemotherapy with temozolomide as standard therapy, while the rest had received either radiotherapy alone or temozolomide alone. The week-35 safety follow-up was designated visit V12, and the week-47 end of study was designated visit V13. Peripheral blood was drawn at six visits: V03 (baseline), V05, V07, V10, V12 and V13. For exploratory analyses, roughly 25 treated patients had longitudinal TCRB deep sequencing done wherever samples were available. What the authors observed across the whole study: Pseudoprogression appeared unrelated to alterations in the top peripheral T cell clonotypes detected by TCRB sequencing. Across multiple MHC alleles, vaccine-induced immune responses were seen in 93.3% of patients. According to the authors, sample limitations meant that analyses of patient blood samples could not be reproduced. Availability determined which PBMC samples were chosen for TCRB deep sequencing.

A few counts support this clone. Its antigen is currently not known. No base quality information exists; no much larger clone differs at one position. The sample's time point, from its label and the paper: week 47, end of study. Every vaccine dose consisted of 300 ug of a 20-mer mutant IDH1 peptide in Montanide, administered subcutaneously together with topical imiquimod. Across visits V03 through V10, patients got a total of eight vaccinations, given in weeks 1, 3, 5, 7, 11, 15, 19 and 23. Newly diagnosed WHO grade 3 or 4 IDH1-mutant astrocytomas showing loss of nuclear ATRX were present in the donors. The samples were drawn from NOA16, a multicentre, single-arm, open-label phase I trial in Germany that tested a mutant IDH1 peptide vaccine in humans for the first time. Genomic DNA for TCRB sequencing was extracted from EDTA blood using the DNeasy Blood and Tissue Kit. Counted from cysteine to phenylalanine, this CDR3 has 13 amino acids. Solely the CDR3 DNA is kept, with 39 bases framed from the first base. V is pared back by 10 bases and J by 6 bases, with 15 bases lying between the germline termini. CDR1 and CDR2 (MRHNA, SNTAGT) derive from the germline V gene.

To prepare the library, the immunoSEQ multiplex PCR assay was applied. Rearranged TCR beta chain sequences were amplified using the hsTCRB Kit according to the manufacturer's protocol. Sequencing of TCRB libraries was carried out on an Illumina MiSeq. As for how the authors treated the data: The kit vendor's proprietary platform handled demultiplexing, trimming and gene mapping. TCRdb stores this immuneACCESS table with in-frame sequences only. Part of the clones is absent; in the studies checked, under half of the shortfall reflects unresolved V genes, and no reason is known for the rest. That table furnishes V, J and clone size, whereas the DNA furnished D and trimming. In this sample the table shows about 94,000 clones, 85% to 90% of which occur a single time. Approximately 0.8% of the sample comes from the top ten.

The sample here was PBMCs, taken from a glioma patient whose treatment included an IDH1 peptide vaccine. The chain was built from TRBV6-4 and TRBJ2-2; the D gene is possibly TRBD1 or TRBD2, with 5 bases matching each. This clonotype originated in a woman aged 45-59 years with glioma. At the DNA level, the sequence is TGTGCCACTCCAAAACCGGGGCCCGGGGAGCTGTTTTTT. It translates to CATPKPGPGELFF.